This T cell receptor beta chain was found in a study of shared clonotypes between healthy human individuals. Study-level findings and limits: Naive CD4 clonotype sharing across a handful of donors was roughly 5%.

Regarding this clone: The antigen is not known.

The CDR3 is 18 amino acids. Trimming pared 0 bases from V and 0 bases from J, leaving 18 bases between. Germline values: CDR1 SGHDT, CDR2 YYEEEE. TCRdb keeps only in-frame clones here, not all; method: immunoSEQ multiplex PCR. The table has 2 million to 3 million clones, around nine tenths seen once; the top ten hold roughly 0.15%. Division of CD4+ cells produced a CD45RA+ naive subset and a CD45RA-negative memory subset. The V and J genes are TRBV5-6 and TRBJ2-5; D is undetermined. The TCR sequence derives from a young man in good health. The sequenced sample consisted of naive CD4+ T cells sorted from blood. Documented subset: CD45RA+ positively selected. This CDR3 reads CASSLAFSRHEYQETQYF. The CDR3 DNA reads TGTGCCAGCAGCTTGGCTTTTTCGAGACACGAGTACCAAGAGACCCAGTACTTC.